This T cell receptor beta chain was identified during a study of OX40 agonist ivuxolimab in advanced cancers. Germline CDR1 MNHEY, CDR2 SVGAGI. The germline V and J ends were trimmed by 5 bases and 8 bases, with 13 bases remaining between them. The CDR3 consists of 14 residues. Only in-frame clones appear in the TCRdb table, and some are missing; sequencing was by immunoSEQ multiplex PCR. The sample contains roughly 19,000 clones, over 70% of which appear only once. The clonotype comes from an adult with an advanced solid tumor such as melanoma, head and neck, liver or kidney cancer. The chain combines TRBV6-5 with TRBJ1-6; D gene ambiguous. Sequencing used CD4+ or CD8+ T cells sorted from blood, obtained in a trial of the OX40 agonist ivuxolimab. CDR3: CASSNQDGDSPLHF. The CDR3 DNA follows: TGTGCCAGCAGTAACCAAGACGGGGATTCACCCCTCCACTTT.